This TCR beta chain originates from a study of blood T cell repertoires in COVID-19. Unmatched junction bases numbered 6, after V lost 4 bases and J lost 4 bases. This CDR3 comprises 15 residues. Germline V CDR1 and CDR2: SGHRS, YFSETQ. Per the original methods: Amplification with reference gene primers provided the estimates of nucleated cell counts. The assay was immunoSEQ multiplex PCR, and TCRdb's table has in-frame clones only and misses some. For V, J and clone size, that table is used; D and trimming come from the DNA. Of under 350,000 clones in the sample, just under 90% were seen once. In assigning cohorts, the study relied on participant-reported clinical history.

The sample taken for sequencing was PBMCs or T cells enriched from blood (not recorded which). This receptor was taken from a woman aged 55-69 years who had recovered from COVID-19. The chain uses TRBV5-1 and TRBJ2-2, with TRBD2 matching over 8 bases. The CDR3 nucleotides read TGCGCCAGCAGCGAAGCCGCGGGGGGCACCGGGGAGCTGTTTTTT. It yields the protein CASSEAAGGTGELFF.